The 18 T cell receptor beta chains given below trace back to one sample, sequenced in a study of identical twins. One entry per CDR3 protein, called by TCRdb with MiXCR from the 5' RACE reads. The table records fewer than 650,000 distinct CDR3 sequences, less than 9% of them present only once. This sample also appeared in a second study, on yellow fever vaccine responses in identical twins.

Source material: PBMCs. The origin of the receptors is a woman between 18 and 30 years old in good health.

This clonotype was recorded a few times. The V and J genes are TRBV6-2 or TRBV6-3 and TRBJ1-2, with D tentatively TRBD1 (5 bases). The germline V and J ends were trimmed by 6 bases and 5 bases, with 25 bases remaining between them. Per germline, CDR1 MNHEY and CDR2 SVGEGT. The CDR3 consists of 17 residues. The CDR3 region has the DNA TGTGCCAGCAGCCGGCGAGTGGACACCGCCTTGCCGTATGGCTACACCTTC. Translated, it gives CASSRRVDTALPYGYTF.

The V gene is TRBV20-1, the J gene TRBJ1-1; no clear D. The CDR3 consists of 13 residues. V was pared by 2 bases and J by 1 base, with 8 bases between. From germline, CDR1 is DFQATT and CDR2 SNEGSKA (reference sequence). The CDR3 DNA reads TGCAGTGCTAGAATCGTGGCGAACACTGAAGCTTTCTTT. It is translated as CSARIVANTEAFF.

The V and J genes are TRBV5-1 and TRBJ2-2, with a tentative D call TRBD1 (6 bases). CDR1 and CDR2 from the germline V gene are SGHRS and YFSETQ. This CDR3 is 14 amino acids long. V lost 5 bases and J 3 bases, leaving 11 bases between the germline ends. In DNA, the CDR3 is TGCGCCAGCAGACGGGCAGGGGACACCGGGGAGCTGTTTTTT. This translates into CASRRAGDTGELFF.

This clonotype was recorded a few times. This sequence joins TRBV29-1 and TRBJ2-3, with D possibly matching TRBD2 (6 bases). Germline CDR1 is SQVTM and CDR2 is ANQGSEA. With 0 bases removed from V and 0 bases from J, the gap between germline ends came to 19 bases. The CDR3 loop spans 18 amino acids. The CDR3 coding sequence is TGCAGCGTTGAAGACCTCGCCGGGACTTCCGGAAGCACAGATACGCAGTATTTT. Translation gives CSVEDLAGTSGSTDTQYF.

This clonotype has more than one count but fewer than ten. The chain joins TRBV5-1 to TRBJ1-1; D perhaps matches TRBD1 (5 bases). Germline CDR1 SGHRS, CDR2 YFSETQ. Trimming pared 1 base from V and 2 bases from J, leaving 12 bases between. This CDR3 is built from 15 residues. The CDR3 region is CASSLQTVGNTEAFF. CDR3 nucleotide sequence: TGCGCCAGCAGCTTGCAGACAGTTGGAAACACTGAAGCTTTCTTT. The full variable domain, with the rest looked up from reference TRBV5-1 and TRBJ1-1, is KAGVTQTPRYLIKTRGQQVTLSCSPISGHRSVSWYQQTPGQGLQFLFEYFSETQRNKGNFPGRFSGRQFSNSRSEMNVSTLELGDSALYLCASSLQTVGNTEAFFGQGTRLTVV.

CDR3 coding DNA: TGTGCCAGCACGACCCGGGTCCATATCCCCTACAATGAGCAGTTCTTC. Translated, it gives CASTTRVHIPYNEQFF. The V call is TRBV21-1, the J call TRBJ2-1; the table's TRBD1 call for D was not verified on the DNA. TRBV21-1 is described as a pseudogene. CDR3 size: 16 residues.

CDR3 region: CASSAGTGVSPLHF. The CDR3 DNA reads TGTGCCAGCAGTGCCGGGACAGGGGTCTCACCCCTCCACTTT. This chain links TRBV12-3 or TRBV12-4 with TRBJ1-6, with TRBD1 identical over 10 bases. V shed 5 bases, J shed 10 bases, and the junction held 5 bases outside the gene matches. CDR3 size: 14 residues.

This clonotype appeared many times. CDR3 bases: TGTGCCAGCAGCCAATACGGATATGAAGCTTTCTTT. Protein sequence: CASSQYGYEAFF. The V gene is TRBV3-1, the J gene TRBJ1-1; D not certain. Trimming took off 2 bases at V and 7 bases at J, with 8 bases between the two ends. This CDR3 has 12 residues. Germline V gene data show CDR1 as LGHDT and CDR2 as YNNKEL (reference sequence).

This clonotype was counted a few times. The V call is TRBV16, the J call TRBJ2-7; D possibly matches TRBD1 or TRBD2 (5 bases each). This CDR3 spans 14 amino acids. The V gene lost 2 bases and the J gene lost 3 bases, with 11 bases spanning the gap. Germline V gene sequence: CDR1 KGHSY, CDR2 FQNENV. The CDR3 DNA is TGTGCCAGCAGCCAAGGGGGTGGAAACTACGAGCAGTACTTC. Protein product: CASSQGGGNYEQYF.

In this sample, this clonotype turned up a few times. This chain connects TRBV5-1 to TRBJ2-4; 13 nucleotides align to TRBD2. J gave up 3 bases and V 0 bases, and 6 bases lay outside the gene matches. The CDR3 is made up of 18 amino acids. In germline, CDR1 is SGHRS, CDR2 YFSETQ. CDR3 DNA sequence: TGCGCCAGCAGCTTGGAACTAGCGGGAGGGAATGGCAAAAACATTCAGTACTTC. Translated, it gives CASSLELAGGNGKNIQYF.

The CDR3 loop reads CASLRATSGGYEQYV. In DNA, the CDR3 is TGCGCCAGCTTACGGGCCACTAGCGGGGGGTACGAGCAGTACGTC. This chain joins TRBV10-2 and TRBJ2-7; 12 nucleotides agree with TRBD2. Trimming at V came to 8 bases and at J to 4 bases, leaving 9 bases not matched to a gene. Germline V gene lookup returns CDR1 WSHSY and CDR2 SAAADI. The CDR3 contains 15 residues.

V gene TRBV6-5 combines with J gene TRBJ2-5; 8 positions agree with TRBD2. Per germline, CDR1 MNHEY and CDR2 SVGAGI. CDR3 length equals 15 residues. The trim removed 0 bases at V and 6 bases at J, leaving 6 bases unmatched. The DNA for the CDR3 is TGTGCCAGCAGTTACTCTACGGGGGGGCATAAGACCCAGTACTTC. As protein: CASSYSTGGHKTQYF.

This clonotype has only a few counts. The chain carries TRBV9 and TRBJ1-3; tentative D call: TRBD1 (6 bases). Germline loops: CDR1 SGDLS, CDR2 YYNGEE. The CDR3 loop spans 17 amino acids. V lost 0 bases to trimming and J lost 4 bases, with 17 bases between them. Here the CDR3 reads CASSVGAGQSAGNTIYF. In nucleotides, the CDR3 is TGTGCCAGCAGCGTAGGGGCGGGACAATCAGCGGGAAACACCATATATTTT.

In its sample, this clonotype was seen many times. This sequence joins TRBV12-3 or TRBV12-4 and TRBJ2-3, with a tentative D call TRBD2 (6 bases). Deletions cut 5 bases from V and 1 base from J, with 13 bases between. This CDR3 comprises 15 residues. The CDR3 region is CASSPVIAGTDTQYF. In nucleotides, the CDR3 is TGTGCCAGCAGTCCTGTAATAGCGGGCACAGATACGCAGTATTTT.

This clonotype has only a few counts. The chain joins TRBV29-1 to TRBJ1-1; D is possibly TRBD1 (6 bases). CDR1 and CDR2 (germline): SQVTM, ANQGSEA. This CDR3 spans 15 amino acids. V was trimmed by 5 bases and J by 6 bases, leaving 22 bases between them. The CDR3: CSVSGRGGVSPEAFF. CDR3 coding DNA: TGCAGCGTTTCAGGGAGGGGGGGCGTAAGTCCTGAAGCTTTCTTT.

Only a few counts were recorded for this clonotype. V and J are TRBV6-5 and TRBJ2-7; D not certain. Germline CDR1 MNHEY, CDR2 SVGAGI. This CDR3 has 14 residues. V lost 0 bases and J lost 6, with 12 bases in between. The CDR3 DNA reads TGTGCCAGCAGTTACTCGTTGAGGTCGCCCGAGCAGTACGTC. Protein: CASSYSLRSPEQYV.

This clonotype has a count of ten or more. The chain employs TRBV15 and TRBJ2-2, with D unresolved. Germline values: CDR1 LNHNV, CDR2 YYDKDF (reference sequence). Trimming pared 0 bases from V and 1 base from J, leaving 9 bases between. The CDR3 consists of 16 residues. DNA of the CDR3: TGTGCCACCAGCAGAGATCTGACTGGGAACACCGGGGAGCTGTTTTTT. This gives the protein CATSRDLTGNTGELFF. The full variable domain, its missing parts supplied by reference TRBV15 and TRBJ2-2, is DAMVIQNPRYQVTQFGKPVTLSCSQTLNHNVMYWYQQKSSQAPKLLFHYYDKDFNNEADTPDNFQSRRPNTSFCFLDIRSPGLGDTAMYLCATSRDLTGNTGELFFGEGSRLTVL.

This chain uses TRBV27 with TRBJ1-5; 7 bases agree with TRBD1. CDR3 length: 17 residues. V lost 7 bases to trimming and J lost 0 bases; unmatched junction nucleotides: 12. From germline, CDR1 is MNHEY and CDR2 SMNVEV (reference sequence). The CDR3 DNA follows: TGTGCCAGCATGAGACAGGGTGTTCCTTATAGCAATCAGCCCCAGCATTTT. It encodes CASMRQGVPYSNQPQHF.